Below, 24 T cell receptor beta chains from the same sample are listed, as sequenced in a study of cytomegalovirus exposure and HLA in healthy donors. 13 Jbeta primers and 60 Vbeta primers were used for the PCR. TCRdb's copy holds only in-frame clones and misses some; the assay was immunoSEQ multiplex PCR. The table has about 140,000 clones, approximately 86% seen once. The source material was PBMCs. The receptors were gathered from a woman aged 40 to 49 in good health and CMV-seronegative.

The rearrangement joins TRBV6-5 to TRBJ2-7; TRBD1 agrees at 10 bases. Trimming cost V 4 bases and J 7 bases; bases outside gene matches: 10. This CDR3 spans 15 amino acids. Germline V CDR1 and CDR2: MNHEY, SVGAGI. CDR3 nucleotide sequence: TGTGCCAGCAGTTCCGCGGGACAGGGGTCTAGAGAGCAGTACTTC. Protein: CASSSAGQGSREQYF.

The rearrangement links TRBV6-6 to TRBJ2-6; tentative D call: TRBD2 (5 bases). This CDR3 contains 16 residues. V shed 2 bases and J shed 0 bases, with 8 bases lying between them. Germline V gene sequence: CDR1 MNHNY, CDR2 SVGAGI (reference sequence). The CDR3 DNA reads TGTGCCAGCAGTTACGTAGAGGGCTCTGGGGCCAACGTCCTGACTTTC. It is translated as CASSYVEGSGANVLTF.

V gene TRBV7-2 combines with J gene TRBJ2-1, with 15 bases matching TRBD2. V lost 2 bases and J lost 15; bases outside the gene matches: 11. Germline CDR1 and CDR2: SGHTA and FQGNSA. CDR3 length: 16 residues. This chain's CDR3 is CASSLRGLAGGPKGFF. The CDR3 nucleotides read TGTGCCAGCAGCTTAAGGGGACTAGCGGGAGGCCCTAAGGGGTTCTTC.

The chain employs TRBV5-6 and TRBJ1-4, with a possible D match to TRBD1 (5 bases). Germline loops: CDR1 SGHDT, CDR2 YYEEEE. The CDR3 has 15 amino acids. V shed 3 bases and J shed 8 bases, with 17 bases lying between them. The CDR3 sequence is CASSSPTGTGEKLFF. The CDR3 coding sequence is TGTGCCAGCAGCTCACCGACCGGGACTGGGGAAAAACTGTTTTTT.

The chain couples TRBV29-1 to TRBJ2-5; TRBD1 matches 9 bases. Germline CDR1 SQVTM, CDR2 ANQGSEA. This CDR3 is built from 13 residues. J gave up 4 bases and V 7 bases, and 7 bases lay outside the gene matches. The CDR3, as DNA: TGCAGCGCCCAAGGACAGGGGCGAGAGACCCAGTACTTC. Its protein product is CSAQGQGRETQYF.

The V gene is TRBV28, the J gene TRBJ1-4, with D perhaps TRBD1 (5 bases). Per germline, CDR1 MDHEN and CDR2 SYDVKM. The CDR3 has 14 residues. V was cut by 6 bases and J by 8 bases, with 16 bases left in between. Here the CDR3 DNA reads TGTGCCAGCAGGCTAGGGGCTGGTCGGGAAAAACTGTTTTTT. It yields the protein CASRLGAGREKLFF.

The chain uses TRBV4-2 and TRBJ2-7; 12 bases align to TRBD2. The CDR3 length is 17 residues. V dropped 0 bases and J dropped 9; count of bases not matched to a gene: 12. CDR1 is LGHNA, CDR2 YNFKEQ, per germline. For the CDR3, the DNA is TGTGCCAGCAGCCAAGATTTTACGGGACTAGCGGGTATTTGGCAGTACTTC. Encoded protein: CASSQDFTGLAGIWQYF.

The CDR3, as DNA: TGTGCCATCGGCCTTGGGCGCACTGAAGCTTTCTTT. It translates to CAIGLGRTEAFF. V is TRBV10-3 and J is TRBJ1-1; D remains unclear. V lost 8 bases to trimming and J lost 4 bases, with 11 bases between them. Germline loops: CDR1 ENHRY, CDR2 SYGVKD. This CDR3 region has 12 residues.

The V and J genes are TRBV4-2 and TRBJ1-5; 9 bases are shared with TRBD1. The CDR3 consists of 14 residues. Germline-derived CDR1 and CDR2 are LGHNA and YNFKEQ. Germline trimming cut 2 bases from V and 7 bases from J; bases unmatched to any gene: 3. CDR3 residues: CASSQRQGEQPQHF. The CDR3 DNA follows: TGTGCCAGCAGCCAAAGACAGGGGGAACAGCCCCAGCATTTT.

In DNA form, the CDR3 reads TGTGCCAGCAGGGAGTCGGGACAGGATTATGGCTACACCTTC. It yields the protein CASRESGQDYGYTF. The chain combines TRBV28 with TRBJ1-2; 8 nucleotides line up with TRBD1. V shed 6 bases, J shed 5 bases, and the junction held 8 bases outside the gene matches. The CDR3 length is 14 residues. CDR1 and CDR2 from the germline V gene are MDHEN and SYDVKM.

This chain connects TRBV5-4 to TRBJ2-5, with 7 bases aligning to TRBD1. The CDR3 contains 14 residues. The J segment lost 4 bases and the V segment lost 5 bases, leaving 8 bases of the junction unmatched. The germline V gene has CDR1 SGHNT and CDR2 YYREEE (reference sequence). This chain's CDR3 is CASRSGQVGETQYF. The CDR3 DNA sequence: TGTGCCAGCAGATCCGGACAGGTAGGAGAGACCCAGTACTTC.

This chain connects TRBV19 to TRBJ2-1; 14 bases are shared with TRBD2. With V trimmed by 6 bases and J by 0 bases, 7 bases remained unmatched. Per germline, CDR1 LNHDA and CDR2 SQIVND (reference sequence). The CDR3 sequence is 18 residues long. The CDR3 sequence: CASSRLAGGGPSYNEQFF. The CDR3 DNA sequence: TGTGCCAGTAGCAGACTAGCGGGGGGGGGCCCCTCCTACAATGAGCAGTTCTTC.

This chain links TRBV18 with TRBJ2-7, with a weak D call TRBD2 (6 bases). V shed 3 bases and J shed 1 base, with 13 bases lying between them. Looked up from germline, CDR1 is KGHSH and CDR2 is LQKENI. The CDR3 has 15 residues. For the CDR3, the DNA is TGTGCCAGCTCACCTCCCTCAGCGGGTTCCTACGAGCAGTACTTC. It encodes CASSPPSAGSYEQYF.

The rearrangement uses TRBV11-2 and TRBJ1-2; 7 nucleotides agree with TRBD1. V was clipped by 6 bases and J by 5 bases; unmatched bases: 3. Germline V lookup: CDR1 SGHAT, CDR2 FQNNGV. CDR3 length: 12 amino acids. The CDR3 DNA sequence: TGTGCCAGCAGACAGGGGTGGTATGGCTACACCTTC. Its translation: CASRQGWYGYTF.

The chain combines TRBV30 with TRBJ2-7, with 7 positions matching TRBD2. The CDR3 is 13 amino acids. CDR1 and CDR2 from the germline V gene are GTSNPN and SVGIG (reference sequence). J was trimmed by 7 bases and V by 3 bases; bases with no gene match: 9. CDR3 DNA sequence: TGTGCCTGGAGGGAGCGGGGCGCCTGGGAGCAGTACTTC. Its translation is CAWRERGAWEQYF.

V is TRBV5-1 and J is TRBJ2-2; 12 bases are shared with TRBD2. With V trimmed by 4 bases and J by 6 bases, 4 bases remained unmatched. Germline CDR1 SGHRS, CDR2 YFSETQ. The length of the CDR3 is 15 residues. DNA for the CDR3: TGCGCCAGCAGCACGGGACTAGCGGGCGCCGGGGAGCTGTTTTTT. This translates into CASSTGLAGAGELFF.

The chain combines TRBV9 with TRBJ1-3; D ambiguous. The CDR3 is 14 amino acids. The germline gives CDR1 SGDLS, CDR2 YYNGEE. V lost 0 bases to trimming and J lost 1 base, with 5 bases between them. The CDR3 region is CASSVGVSGNTIYF. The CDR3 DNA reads TGTGCCAGCAGCGTAGGCGTTTCTGGAAACACCATATATTTT.

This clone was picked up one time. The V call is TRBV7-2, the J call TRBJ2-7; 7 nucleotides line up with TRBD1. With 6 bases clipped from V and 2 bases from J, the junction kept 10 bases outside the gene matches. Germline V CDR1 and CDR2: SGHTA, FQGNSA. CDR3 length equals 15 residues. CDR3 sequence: CASSPPEGQPYEQYF. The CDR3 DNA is TGTGCCAGCAGTCCCCCTGAGGGACAGCCCTACGAGCAGTACTTC.

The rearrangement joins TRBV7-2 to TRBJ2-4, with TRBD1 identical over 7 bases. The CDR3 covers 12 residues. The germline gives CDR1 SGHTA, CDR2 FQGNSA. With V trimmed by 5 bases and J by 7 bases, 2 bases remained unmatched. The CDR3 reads CASSEQGNIQYF. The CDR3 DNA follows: TGTGCCAGCAGCGAACAGGGGAACATTCAGTACTTC.

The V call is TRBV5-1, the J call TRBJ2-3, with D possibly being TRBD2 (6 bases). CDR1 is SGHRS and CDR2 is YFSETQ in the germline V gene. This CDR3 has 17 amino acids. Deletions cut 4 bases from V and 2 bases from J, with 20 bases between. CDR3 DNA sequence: TGCGCCAGCAGCCAGGAAGGGGCGGGATATTACACAGATACGCAGTATTTT. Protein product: CASSQEGAGYYTDTQYF.

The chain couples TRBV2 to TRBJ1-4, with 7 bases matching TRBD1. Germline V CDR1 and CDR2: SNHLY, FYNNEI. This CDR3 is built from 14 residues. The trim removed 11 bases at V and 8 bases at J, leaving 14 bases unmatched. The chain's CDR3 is CASSRRDSREKLFF. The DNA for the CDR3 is TGTGCCTCCTCCCGAAGGGACAGTCGGGAAAAACTGTTTTTT.

The CDR3: CASSRDRSSYEQYF. The CDR3 DNA sequence: TGTGCCAGCAGCCGGGACAGGAGCTCCTACGAGCAGTACTTC. The rearrangement uses TRBV5-8 and TRBJ2-7, with TRBD1 identical over 8 bases. The CDR3 runs 14 residues. Trimming took 4 bases from V and 0 from J; bases not matched to a gene: 3. CDR1 is SGHTS, CDR2 YDEGEE, per germline.

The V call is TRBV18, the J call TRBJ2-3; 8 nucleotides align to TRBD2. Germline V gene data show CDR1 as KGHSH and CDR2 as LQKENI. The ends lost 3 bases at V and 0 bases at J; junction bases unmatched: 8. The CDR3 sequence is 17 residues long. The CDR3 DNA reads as TGTGCCAGCTCACCCATCGCGGGGGGCCTGAGCACAGATACGCAGTATTTT. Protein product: CASSPIAGGLSTDTQYF.

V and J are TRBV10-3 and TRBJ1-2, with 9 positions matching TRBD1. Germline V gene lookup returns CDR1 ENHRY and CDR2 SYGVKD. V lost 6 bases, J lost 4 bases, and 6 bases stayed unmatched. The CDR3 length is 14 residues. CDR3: CAISASDRGYGYTF. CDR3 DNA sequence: TGTGCCATCAGCGCCTCGGACAGGGGCTATGGCTACACCTTC.